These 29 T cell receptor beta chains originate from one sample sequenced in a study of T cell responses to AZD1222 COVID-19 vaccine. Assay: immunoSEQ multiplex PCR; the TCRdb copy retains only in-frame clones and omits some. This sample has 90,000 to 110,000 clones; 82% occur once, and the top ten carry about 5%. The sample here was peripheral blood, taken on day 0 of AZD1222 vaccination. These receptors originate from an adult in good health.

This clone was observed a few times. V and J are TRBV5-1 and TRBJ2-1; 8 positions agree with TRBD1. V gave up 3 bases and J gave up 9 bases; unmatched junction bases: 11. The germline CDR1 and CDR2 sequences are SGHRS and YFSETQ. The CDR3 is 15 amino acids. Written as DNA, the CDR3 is TGCGCCAGCAGCTCCGGACAGGGTTCTCCTACTGAGCAGTTCTTC. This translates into CASSSGQGSPTEQFF.

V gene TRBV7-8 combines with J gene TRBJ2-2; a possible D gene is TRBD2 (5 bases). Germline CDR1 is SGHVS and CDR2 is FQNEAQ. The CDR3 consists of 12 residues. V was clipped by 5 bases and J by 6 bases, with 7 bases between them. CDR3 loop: CASSRGPGELFF. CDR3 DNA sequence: TGTGCCAGCAGCCGAGGGCCCGGGGAGCTGTTTTTT.

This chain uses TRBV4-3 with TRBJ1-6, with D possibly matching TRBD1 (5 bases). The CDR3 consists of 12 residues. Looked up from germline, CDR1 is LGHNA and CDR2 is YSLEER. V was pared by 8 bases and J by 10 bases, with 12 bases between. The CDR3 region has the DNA TGCGCCAGCGGGACTCCTTCCTCACCCCTCCACTTT. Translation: CASGTPSSPLHF.

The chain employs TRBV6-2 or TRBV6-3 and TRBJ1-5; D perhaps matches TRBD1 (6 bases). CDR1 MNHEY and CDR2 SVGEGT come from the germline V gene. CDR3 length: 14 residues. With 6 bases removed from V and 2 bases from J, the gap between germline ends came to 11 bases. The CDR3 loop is CASSPGQRNQPQHF. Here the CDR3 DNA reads TGTGCCAGCAGCCCGGGACAACGCAATCAGCCCCAGCATTTT.

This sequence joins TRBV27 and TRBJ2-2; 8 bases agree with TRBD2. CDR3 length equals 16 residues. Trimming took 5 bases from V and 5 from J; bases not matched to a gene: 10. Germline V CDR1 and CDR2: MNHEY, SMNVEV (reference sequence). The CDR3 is CASSLQRGPWTGELFF. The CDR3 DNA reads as TGTGCCAGCAGTCTACAGCGGGGGCCGTGGACCGGGGAGCTGTTTTTT.

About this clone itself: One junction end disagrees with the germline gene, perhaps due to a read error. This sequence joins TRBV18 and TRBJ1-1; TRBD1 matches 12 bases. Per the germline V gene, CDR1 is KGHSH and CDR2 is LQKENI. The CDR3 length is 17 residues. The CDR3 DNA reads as TGTGCCAGCTCAGCACCGGGACAGGGGGCTGGGGGCACTGAAGCTTTCTTT. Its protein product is CASSAPGQGAGGTEAFF.

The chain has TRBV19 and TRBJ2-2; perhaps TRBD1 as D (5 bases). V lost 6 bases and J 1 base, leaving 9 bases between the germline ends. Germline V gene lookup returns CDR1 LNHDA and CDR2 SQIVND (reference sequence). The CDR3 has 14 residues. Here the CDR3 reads CASRGPGNTGELFF. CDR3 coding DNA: TGTGCCAGTAGGGGGCCAGGGAACACCGGGGAGCTGTTTTTT.

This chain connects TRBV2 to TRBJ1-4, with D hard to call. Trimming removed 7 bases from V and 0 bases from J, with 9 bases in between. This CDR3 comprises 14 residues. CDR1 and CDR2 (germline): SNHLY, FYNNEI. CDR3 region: CASTRQTTNEKLFF. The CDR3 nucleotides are TGTGCCAGCACTCGACAAACAACTAATGAAAAACTGTTTTTT.

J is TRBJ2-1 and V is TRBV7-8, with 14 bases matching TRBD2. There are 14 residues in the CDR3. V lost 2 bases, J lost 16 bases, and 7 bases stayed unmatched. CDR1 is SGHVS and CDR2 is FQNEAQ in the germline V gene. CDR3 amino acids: CASSLTTSGGGYFF. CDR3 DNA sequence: TGTGCCAGCAGCTTAACGACTAGCGGGGGGGGCTATTTCTTC.

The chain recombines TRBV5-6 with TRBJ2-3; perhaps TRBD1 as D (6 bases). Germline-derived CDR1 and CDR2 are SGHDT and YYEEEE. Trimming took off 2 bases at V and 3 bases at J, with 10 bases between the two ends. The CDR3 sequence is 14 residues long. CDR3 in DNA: TGTGCCAGCAGCTTTAAACAGGGAACAGATACGCAGTATTTT. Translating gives CASSFKQGTDTQYF.

The CDR3 spells CASSLDRGRGEKLFF. In DNA, the CDR3 is TGTGCCAGCAGCTTAGATCGAGGAAGAGGTGAAAAACTGTTTTTT. The chain has TRBV7-6 and TRBJ1-4, with D unclear. The CDR3 loop spans 15 amino acids. Per germline, CDR1 SGHVS and CDR2 FNYEAQ. V was clipped by 1 base and J by 7 bases, with 13 bases between them. Variable domain in full (rest from reference TRBV7-6 and TRBJ1-4): GAGVSQSPRYKVTKRGQDVALRCDPISGHVSLYWYRQALGQGPEFLTYFNYEAQQDKSGLPNDRFSAERPEGSISTLTIQRTEQRDSAMYRCASSLDRGRGEKLFFGSGTQLSVL.

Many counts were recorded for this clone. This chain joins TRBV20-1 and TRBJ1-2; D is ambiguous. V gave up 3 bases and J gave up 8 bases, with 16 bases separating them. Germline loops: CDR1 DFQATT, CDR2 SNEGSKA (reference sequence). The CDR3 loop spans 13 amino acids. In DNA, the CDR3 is TGCAGTGCTAGTCCCGAGGTTTTTAGAGGCTACACCTTC. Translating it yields CSASPEVFRGYTF.

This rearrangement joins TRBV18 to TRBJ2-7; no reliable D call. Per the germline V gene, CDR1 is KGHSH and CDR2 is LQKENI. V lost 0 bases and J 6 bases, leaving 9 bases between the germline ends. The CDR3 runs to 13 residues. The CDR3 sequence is CASSPPSESEQYF. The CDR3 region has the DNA TGTGCCAGCTCACCACCTTCGGAAAGCGAGCAGTACTTC.

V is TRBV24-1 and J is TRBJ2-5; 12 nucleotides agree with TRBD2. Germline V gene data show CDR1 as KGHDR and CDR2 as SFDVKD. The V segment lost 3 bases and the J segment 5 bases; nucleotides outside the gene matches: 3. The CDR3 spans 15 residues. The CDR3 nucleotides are TGTGCCACCAGTGATCGGACTAGCGGGACGGAGACCCAGTACTTC. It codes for CATSDRTSGTETQYF.

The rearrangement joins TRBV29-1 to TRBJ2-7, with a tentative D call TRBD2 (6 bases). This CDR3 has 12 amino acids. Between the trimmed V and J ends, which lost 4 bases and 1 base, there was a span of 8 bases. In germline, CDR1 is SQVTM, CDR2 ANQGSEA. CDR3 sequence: CSVGGGSYEQYF. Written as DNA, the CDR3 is TGCAGCGTTGGGGGAGGATCCTACGAGCAGTACTTC.

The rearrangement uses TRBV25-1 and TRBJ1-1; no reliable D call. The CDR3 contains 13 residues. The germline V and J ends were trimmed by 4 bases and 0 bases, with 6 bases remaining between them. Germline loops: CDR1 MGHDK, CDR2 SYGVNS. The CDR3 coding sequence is TGTGCCAGCAGTGGACTGCTGAACACTGAAGCTTTCTTT. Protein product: CASSGLLNTEAFF.

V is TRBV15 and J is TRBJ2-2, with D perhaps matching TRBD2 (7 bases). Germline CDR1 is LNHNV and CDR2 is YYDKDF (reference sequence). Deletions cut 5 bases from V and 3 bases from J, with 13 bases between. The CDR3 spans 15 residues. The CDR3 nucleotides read TGTGCCACCAGCGCCGGGGGGCTGGACACCGGGGAGCTGTTTTTT. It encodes CATSAGGLDTGELFF.

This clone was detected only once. CDR3 DNA sequence: TGTGCCAGCAGTCCACTGGGCAATGAGCAGTTCTTC. It yields the protein CASSPLGNEQFF. This chain links TRBV12-3 or TRBV12-4 with TRBJ2-1; D gene unclear. Between the trimmed V and J ends, which lost 5 bases and 6 bases, there was a span of 8 bases. The CDR3 consists of 12 residues.

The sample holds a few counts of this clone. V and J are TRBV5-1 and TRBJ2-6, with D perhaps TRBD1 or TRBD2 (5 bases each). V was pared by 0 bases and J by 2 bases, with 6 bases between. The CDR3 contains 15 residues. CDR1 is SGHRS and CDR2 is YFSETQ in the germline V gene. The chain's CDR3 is CASSLGGAGANVLTF. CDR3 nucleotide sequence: TGCGCCAGCAGCTTGGGAGGGGCTGGGGCCAACGTCCTGACTTTC.

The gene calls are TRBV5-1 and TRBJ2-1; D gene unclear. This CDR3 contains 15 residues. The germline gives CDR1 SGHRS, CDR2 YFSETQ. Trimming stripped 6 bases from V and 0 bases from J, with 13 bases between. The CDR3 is CASKLIGSSYNEQFF. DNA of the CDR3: TGCGCCAGCAAGTTGATAGGAAGCTCCTACAATGAGCAGTTCTTC.

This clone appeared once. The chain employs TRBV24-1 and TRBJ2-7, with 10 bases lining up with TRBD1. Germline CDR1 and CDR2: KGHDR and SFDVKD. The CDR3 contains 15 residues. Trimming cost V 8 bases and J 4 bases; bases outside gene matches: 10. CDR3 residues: CATKDGTGVLYEQYF. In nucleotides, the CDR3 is TGTGCCACCAAAGACGGGACAGGGGTCTTGTACGAGCAGTACTTC.

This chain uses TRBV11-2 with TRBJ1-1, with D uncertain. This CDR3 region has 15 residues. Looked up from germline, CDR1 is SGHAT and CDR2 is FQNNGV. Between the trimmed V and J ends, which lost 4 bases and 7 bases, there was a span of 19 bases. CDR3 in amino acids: CASSSHPTLTFEAFF. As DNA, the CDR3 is TGTGCCAGCAGCTCCCACCCAACCCTAACCTTTGAAGCTTTCTTT.

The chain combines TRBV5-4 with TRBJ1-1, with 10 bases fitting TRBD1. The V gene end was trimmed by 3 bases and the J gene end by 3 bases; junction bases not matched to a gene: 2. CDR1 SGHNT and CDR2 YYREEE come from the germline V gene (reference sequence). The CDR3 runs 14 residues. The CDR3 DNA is TGTGCCAGCAGCTCAGGACAGGGGGACACTGAAGCTTTCTTT. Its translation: CASSSGQGDTEAFF.

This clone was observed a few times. The CDR3 sequence is CASSVSGREDTQYF. CDR3 coding DNA: TGTGCCAGCAGCGTAAGTGGGAGAGAGGATACGCAGTATTTT. The chain is built from TRBV9 and TRBJ2-3; possible D gene TRBD2, 5 bases. This CDR3 is built from 14 residues. V lost 1 base, J lost 6 bases, and 12 bases lay in between. Germline V CDR1 and CDR2: SGDLS, YYNGEE. Complete variable domain (other parts from reference TRBV9 and TRBJ2-3): DSGVTQTPKHLITATGQRVTLRCSPRSGDLSVYWYQQSLDQGLQFLIQYYNGEERAKGNILERFSAQQFPDLHSELNLSSLELGDSALYFCASSVSGREDTQYFGPGTRLTVL.

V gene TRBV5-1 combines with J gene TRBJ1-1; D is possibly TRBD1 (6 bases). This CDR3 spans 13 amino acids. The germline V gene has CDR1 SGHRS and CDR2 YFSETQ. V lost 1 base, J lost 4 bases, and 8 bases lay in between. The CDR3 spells CASSLLGATEAFF. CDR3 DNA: TGCGCCAGCAGCTTGCTGGGGGCCACTGAAGCTTTCTTT.

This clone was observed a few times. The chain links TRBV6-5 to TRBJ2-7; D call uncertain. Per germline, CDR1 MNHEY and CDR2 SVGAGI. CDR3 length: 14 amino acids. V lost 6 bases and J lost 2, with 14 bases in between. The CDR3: CASRPRRGTYEQYF. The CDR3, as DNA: TGTGCCAGCAGACCGCGTCGCGGTACCTACGAGCAGTACTTC.

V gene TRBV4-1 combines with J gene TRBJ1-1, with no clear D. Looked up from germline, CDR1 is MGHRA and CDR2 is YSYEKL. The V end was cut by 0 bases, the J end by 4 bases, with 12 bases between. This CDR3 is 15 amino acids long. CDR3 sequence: CASSQDIFAGTEAFF. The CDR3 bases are TGCGCCAGCAGCCAAGATATCTTCGCCGGCACTGAAGCTTTCTTT.

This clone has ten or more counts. The CDR3, as DNA: TGTGCCAGCAGCCTTCGCGGGAGCGGACGGACTGAAGCTTTCTTT. As protein: CASSLRGSGRTEAFF. The chain employs TRBV7-3 and TRBJ1-1; D is uncertain. The CDR3 contains 15 residues. The V and J ends lost 5 bases and 5 bases respectively, with 18 bases between them. The germline CDR1 and CDR2 sequences are SGHTA and FQGTGA.

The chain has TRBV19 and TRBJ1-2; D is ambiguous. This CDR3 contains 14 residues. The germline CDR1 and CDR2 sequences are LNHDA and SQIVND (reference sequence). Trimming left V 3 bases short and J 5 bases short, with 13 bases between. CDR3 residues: CASSIPEREYGYTF. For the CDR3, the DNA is TGTGCCAGTAGTATCCCAGAAAGGGAGTATGGCTACACCTTC.